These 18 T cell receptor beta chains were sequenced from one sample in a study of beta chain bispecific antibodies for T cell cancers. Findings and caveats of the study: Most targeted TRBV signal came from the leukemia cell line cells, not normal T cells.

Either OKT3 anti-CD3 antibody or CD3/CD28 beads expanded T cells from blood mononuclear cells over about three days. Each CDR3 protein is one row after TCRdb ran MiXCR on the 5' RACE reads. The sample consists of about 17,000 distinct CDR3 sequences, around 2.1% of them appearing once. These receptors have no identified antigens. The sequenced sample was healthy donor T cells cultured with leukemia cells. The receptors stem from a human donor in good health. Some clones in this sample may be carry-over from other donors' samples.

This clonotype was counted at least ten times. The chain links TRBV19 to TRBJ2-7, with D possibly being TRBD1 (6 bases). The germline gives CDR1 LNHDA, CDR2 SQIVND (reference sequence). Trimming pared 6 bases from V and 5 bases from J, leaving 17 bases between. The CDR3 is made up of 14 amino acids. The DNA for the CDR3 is TGTGCCAGTAGCCCCAGGGGTTACACGGACGAGCAGTACTTC. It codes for CASSPRGYTDEQYF.

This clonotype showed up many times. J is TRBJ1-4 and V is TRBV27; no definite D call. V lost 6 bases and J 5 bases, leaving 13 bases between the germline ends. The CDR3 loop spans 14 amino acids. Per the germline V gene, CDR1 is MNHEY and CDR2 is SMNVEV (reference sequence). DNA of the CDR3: TGTGCCAGCAGCCTAGATGTGGGGAATGAAAAACTGTTTTTT. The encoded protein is CASSLDVGNEKLFF.

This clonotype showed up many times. This CDR3 is CSVEKMNTEAFF. The CDR3 nucleotides are TGCAGCGTTGAGAAGATGAACACTGAAGCTTTCTTT. This chain links TRBV29-1 with TRBJ1-1; D unresolved. V dropped 3 bases and J dropped 0 bases, with 5 bases sitting between them. CDR3 size: 12 residues. Germline values: CDR1 SQVTM, CDR2 ANQGSEA.

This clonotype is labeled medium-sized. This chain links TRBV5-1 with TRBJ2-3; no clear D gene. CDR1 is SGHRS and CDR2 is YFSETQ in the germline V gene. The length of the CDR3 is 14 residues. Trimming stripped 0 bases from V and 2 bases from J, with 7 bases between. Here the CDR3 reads CASSLVNPTDTQYF. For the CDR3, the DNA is TGCGCCAGCAGCTTGGTTAACCCCACAGATACGCAGTATTTT.

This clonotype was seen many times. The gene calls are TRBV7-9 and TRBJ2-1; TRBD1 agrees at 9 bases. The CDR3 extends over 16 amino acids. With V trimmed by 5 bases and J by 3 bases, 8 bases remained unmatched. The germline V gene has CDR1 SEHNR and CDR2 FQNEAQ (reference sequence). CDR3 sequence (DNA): TGTGCCAGCAGCGCCGGACAGGGGATATACTACAATGAGCAGTTCTTC. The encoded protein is CASSAGQGIYYNEQFF.

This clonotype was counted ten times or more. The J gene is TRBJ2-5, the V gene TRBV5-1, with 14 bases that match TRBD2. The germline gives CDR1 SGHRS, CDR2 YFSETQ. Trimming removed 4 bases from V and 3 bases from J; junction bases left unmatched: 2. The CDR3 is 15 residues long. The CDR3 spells CASSVGLAGEETQYF. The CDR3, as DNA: TGCGCCAGCAGCGTGGGACTAGCGGGGGAAGAGACCCAGTACTTC. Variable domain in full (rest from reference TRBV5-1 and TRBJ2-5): KAGVTQTPRYLIKTRGQQVTLSCSPISGHRSVSWYQQTPGQGLQFLFEYFSETQRNKGNFPGRFSGRQFSNSRSEMNVSTLELGDSALYLCASSVGLAGEETQYFGPGTRLLVL.

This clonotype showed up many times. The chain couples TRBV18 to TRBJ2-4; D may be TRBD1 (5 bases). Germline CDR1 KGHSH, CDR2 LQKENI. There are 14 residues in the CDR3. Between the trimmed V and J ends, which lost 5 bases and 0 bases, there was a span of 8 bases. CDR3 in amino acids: CASSSQVAKNIQYF. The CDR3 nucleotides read TGTGCCAGCTCATCACAGGTAGCCAAAAACATTCAGTACTTC.

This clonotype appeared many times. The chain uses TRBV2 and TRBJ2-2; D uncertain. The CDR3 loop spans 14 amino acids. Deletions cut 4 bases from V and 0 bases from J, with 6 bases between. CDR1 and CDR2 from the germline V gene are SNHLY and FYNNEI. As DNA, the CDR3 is TGTGCCAGCAGTGGCCAGACGAACACCGGGGAGCTGTTTTTT. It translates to CASSGQTNTGELFF.

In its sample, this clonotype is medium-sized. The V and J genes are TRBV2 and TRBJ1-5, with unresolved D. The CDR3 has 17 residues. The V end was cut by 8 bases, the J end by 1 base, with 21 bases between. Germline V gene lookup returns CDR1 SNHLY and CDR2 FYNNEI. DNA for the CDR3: TGTGCCAGCGACCAAAAAAGGACGGACGCGAGCAATCAGCCCCAGCATTTT. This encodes CASDQKRTDASNQPQHF.

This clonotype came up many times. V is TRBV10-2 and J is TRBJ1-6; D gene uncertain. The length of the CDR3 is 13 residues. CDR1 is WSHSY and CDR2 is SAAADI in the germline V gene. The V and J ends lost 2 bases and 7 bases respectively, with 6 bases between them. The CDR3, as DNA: TGCGCCAGCAGTGAGGGGTGGAATTCACCCCTCCACTTT. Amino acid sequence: CASSEGWNSPLHF.

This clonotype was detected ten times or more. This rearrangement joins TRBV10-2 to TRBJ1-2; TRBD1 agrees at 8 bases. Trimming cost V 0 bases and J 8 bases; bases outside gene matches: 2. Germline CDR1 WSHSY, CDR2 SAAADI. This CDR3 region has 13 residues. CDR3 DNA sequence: TGCGCCAGCAGTGAGTCCGGACAGGGCGGCTACACCTTC. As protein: CASSESGQGGYTF.

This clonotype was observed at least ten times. The CDR3 DNA is TGTGCCAGCAGTCCTGACAGGGCTAACCACGAGCAGTACTTC. Amino acid sequence: CASSPDRANHEQYF. This chain uses TRBV27 with TRBJ2-7; TRBD1 agrees at 7 bases. This CDR3 is 14 amino acids long. V gave up 5 bases and J gave up 5 bases; unmatched junction bases: 9. The germline CDR1 and CDR2 sequences are MNHEY and SMNVEV (reference sequence).

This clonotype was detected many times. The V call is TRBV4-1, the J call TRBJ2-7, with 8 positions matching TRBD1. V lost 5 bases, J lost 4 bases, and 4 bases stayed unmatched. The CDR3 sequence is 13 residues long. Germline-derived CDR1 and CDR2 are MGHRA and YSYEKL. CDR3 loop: CASSWDRNYEQYF. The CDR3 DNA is TGCGCCAGCAGCTGGGACAGGAATTACGAGCAGTACTTC.

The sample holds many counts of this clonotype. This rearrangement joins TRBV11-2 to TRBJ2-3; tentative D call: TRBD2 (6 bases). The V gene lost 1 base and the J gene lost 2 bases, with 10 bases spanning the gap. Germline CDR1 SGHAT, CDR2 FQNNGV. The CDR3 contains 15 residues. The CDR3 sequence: CASSLGGEDTDTQYF. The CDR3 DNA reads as TGTGCCAGCAGCTTAGGGGGGGAAGACACAGATACGCAGTATTTT.

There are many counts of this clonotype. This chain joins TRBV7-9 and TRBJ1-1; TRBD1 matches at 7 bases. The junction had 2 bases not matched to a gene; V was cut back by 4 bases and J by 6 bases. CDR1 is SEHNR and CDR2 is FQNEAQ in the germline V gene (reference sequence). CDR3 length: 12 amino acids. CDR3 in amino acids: CASSWDRPEAFF. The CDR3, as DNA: TGTGCCAGCAGCTGGGACAGACCTGAAGCTTTCTTT.

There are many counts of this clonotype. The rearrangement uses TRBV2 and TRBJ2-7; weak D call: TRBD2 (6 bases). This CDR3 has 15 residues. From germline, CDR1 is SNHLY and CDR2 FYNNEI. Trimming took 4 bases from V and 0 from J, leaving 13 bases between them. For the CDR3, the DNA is TGTGCCAGCAGTGTTAATCGGGGGTTCTCCTACGAGCAGTACTTC. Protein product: CASSVNRGFSYEQYF.

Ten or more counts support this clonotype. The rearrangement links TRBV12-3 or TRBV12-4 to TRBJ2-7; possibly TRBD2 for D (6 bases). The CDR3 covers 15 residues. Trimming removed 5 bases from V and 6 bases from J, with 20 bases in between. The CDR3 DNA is TGTGCCAGCAGTCCTTATGCGGGGTACGTCCTCGAGCAGTACTTC. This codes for CASSPYAGYVLEQYF.

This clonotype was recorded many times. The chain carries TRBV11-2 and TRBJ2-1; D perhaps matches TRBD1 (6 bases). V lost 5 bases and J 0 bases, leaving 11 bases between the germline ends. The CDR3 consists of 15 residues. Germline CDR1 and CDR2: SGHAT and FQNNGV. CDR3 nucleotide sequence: TGTGCCAGCAGCCGGACAGCGAGCTCCTACAATGAGCAGTTCTTC. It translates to CASSRTASSYNEQFF.